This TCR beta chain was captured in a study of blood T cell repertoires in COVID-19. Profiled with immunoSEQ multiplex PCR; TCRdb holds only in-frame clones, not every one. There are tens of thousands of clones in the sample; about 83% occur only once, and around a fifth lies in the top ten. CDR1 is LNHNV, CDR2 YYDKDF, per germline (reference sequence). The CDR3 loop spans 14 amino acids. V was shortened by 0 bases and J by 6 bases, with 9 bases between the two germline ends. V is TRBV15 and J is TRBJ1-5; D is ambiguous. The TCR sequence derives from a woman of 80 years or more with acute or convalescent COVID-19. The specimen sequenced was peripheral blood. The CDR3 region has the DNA TGTGCCACCAGCAGAGATAGAAATGGTCAGCCCCAGCATTTT. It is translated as CATSRDRNGQPQHF. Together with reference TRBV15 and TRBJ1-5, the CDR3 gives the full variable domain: DAMVIQNPRYQVTQFGKPVTLSCSQTLNHNVMYWYQQKSSQAPKLLFHYYDKDFNNEADTPDNFQSRRPNTSFCFLDIRSPGLGDTAMYLCATSRDRNGQPQHFGDGTRLSIL.